This T cell receptor beta chain was recorded in a study of blood T cell repertoires in COVID-19. Study at large: The study drew acute and convalescent COVID-19 samples from the United States, Italy and Spain.

Profiling relied on immunoSEQ multiplex PCR, and the TCRdb table lists in-frame clones only, not all of them. The sample consists of 200,000 to 300,000 clones, about 91% of them appearing once. J was trimmed by 5 bases and V by 5 bases; bases with no gene match: 7. Germline CDR1 is KGHSH and CDR2 is LQKENI. The CDR3 has 14 residues. The V call is TRBV18, the J call TRBJ1-1; 8 nucleotides match TRBD1. The TCR comes from a woman aged 40 to 50 with acute COVID-19. Sequencing was done on a sample of PBMCs or T cells enriched from blood (not recorded which). This chain's CDR3 is CASSYRGLGTEAFF. The CDR3 bases are TGTGCCAGCTCATACAGGGGGTTGGGGACTGAAGCTTTCTTT.